The 14 T cell receptor beta chains below were found in one sample sequenced in a study of cytomegalovirus exposure and HLA in healthy donors. The assay was immunoSEQ multiplex PCR, and TCRdb's table has in-frame clones only and misses some. This sample has some 170,000 clones, with roughly 84% found just once. Material for sequencing was PBMCs. The source is a man in his thirties or forties in good health and CMV-seropositive.

This chain uses TRBV5-6 with TRBJ2-3, with TRBD2 as a possible D gene (7 bases). Germline CDR1 is SGHDT and CDR2 is YYEEEE. The germline V and J ends were trimmed by 4 bases and 0 bases, with 21 bases remaining between them. The CDR3 contains 18 residues. CDR3 coding DNA: TGTGCCAGCAGCCCCGCGATACGGGGGGCCTTTAGCACAGATACGCAGTATTTT. Encoded protein: CASSPAIRGAFSTDTQYF.

The CDR3 DNA sequence: TGTGCCAGCTCCCCGGGACAGGGCTATGGCTACACCTTC. It specifies CASSPGQGYGYTF. The rearrangement joins TRBV18 to TRBJ1-2; 9 bases are shared with TRBD1. The CDR3 contains 13 residues. Germline V gene data show CDR1 as KGHSH and CDR2 as LQKENI. V lost 6 bases, J lost 4 bases, and 3 bases stayed unmatched.

The chain links TRBV9 to TRBJ1-1; tentative D call: TRBD1 (5 bases). Per the germline V gene, CDR1 is SGDLS and CDR2 is YYNGEE. CDR3 length equals 15 residues. Trimming pared 4 bases from V and 4 bases from J, leaving 17 bases between. CDR3 sequence reads: CASSPDSRTSTEAFF. As DNA, the CDR3 is TGTGCCAGCAGCCCCGATTCACGGACAAGCACTGAAGCTTTCTTT.

The chain recombines TRBV6-5 with TRBJ1-2, with D possibly being TRBD1 (6 bases). From germline, CDR1 is MNHEY and CDR2 SVGAGI. The V end was cut by 5 bases, the J end by 5 bases, with 15 bases between. The CDR3 loop spans 14 amino acids. CDR3 in amino acids: CASSRQVAGYGYTF. CDR3 sequence (DNA): TGTGCCAGCAGTAGACAGGTTGCGGGTTATGGCTACACCTTC.

The chain links TRBV7-9 to TRBJ1-4, with D possibly matching TRBD1 (6 bases). The CDR3 extends over 15 amino acids. Trimming left V 2 bases short and J 5 bases short, with 12 bases between. From germline, CDR1 is SEHNR and CDR2 FQNEAQ (reference sequence). The CDR3 sequence: CASSLMGTKNEKLFF. CDR3 bases: TGTGCCAGCAGCTTAATGGGGACAAAGAATGAAAAACTGTTTTTT.

The rearrangement joins TRBV27 to TRBJ2-2, with a possible D match to TRBD2 (5 bases). Germline CDR1 is MNHEY and CDR2 is SMNVEV (reference sequence). V dropped 2 bases and J dropped 3 bases, with 10 bases sitting between them. This CDR3 is 15 amino acids long. CDR3 residues: CASSLLLADTGELFF. CDR3 DNA: TGTGCCAGCAGTTTACTTCTAGCAGACACCGGGGAGCTGTTTTTT.

Points on this clone: One end of the junction varies from germline; a read error may be responsible. This chain links TRBV7-9 with TRBJ2-1; tentatively, D is TRBD2 (5 bases). Germline CDR1 reads SEHNR; CDR2 reads FQNEAQ (reference sequence). The CDR3 loop spans 17 amino acids. The CDR3 nucleotides read TGTGCCAGCAGCTTAGCCAGTCGGGGATACTCCAACAATGAGCAGTTCTTC. Translated, it gives CASSLASRGYSNNEQFF.

This clone was found a few times. The V and J genes are TRBV15 and TRBJ1-4; TRBD1 matches at 9 bases. The CDR3 loop spans 15 amino acids. Unmatched junction bases numbered 5, after V lost 1 base and J lost 8 bases. Germline V gene data show CDR1 as LNHNV and CDR2 as YYDKDF (reference sequence). The CDR3 region is CATSRVPGTGEKLFF. CDR3 DNA: TGTGCCACCAGCAGAGTCCCGGGGACAGGGGAAAAACTGTTTTTT.

J is TRBJ1-1 and V is TRBV7-9, with D hard to call. Deletions cut 0 bases from V and 2 bases from J, with 10 bases between. Germline CDR1 and CDR2: SEHNR and FQNEAQ (reference sequence). The CDR3 runs 15 residues. Written as DNA, the CDR3 is TGTGCCAGCAGCTTAGCCCGACCGACTAACACTGAAGCTTTCTTT. Translation gives CASSLARPTNTEAFF.

The chain has TRBV5-1 and TRBJ2-1; 9 bases match TRBD2. Losses at the gene ends were 1 base for V and 6 bases for J; bases not matched to a gene: 8. Germline values: CDR1 SGHRS, CDR2 YFSETQ. The CDR3 consists of 16 residues. The CDR3 protein is CASSLTAGGPVNEQFF. Here the CDR3 DNA reads TGCGCCAGCAGCTTGACGGCGGGAGGGCCTGTCAATGAGCAGTTCTTC.

This chain connects TRBV15 to TRBJ2-7; TRBD2 might be the D (6 bases). Germline lookup yields CDR1 LNHNV and CDR2 YYDKDF (reference sequence). The V and J ends lost 3 bases and 5 bases respectively, with 14 bases between them. The CDR3 has 14 residues. The CDR3 loop reads CATSRLGGYDEQYF. The CDR3 DNA sequence: TGTGCCACCAGCAGGTTGGGAGGTTATGACGAGCAGTACTTC.

V and J are TRBV11-3 and TRBJ2-7; 10 bases match TRBD1. After removal of 2 bases from V and 4 bases from J, the junction contained 2 bases not matched to a gene. The length of the CDR3 is 14 residues. Germline V gene sequence: CDR1 SGHNT, CDR2 YENEEA. The DNA for the CDR3 is TGTGCCAGCAGCTTAAGGGGACAGGGGTACGAGCAGTACTTC. This codes for CASSLRGQGYEQYF.

This clone has only one observation. The chain links TRBV5-1 to TRBJ2-6, with D possibly being TRBD1 (6 bases). The CDR3 extends over 15 amino acids. CDR1 SGHRS and CDR2 YFSETQ come from the germline V gene. Trimming removed 3 bases at V and 0 bases at J, with 7 bases between. Here the CDR3 DNA reads TGCGCCAGCAGCTGGACAGCCTCTGGGGCCAACGTCCTGACTTTC. This gives the protein CASSWTASGANVLTF.

The chain employs TRBV6-5 and TRBJ1-4; D is uncertain. CDR1 is MNHEY, CDR2 SVGAGI, per germline. Trimming pared 3 bases from V and 0 bases from J, leaving 8 bases between. CDR3 length: 15 residues. CDR3 sequence: CASSYRRATNEKLFF. The CDR3 DNA is TGTGCCAGCAGTTATCGTCGAGCAACTAATGAAAAACTGTTTTTT.